This TCR beta chain was retrieved from a study of shared clonotypes between healthy human individuals. Study-wide findings and caveats: Clonotypes shared by all four sorted-subset donors had higher generation probabilities than non-shared clonotypes. Memory subsets generally showed lower estimated richness than naive subsets.

The CDR3 totals 14 residues. The V gene's germline CDR1 is MGHDK and CDR2 SYGVNS. Trimming took 3 bases from V and 3 from J; bases not matched to a gene: 5. Investigators divided CD4+ cells into CD45RA+ naive and CD45RA-negative memory subsets. Turning to this clone: Its antigen remains unknown. This specimen includes other DNA sequences encoding the same CDR3.

Generated by immunoSEQ multiplex PCR, the TCRdb table keeps only in-frame clones and is missing some. This sample has 2 million to 2.5 million clones; around 90% occur once, and the top ten carry about 0.41%. This TCR came from a man between 18 and 29 years old in good health. Some clones in this sample may be carry-over from other donors' samples. The specimen sequenced was naive CD4+ T cells from PBMCs. Subset described: CD45RA+ positively selected. The chain joins TRBV25-1 to TRBJ2-7, with 7 bases that match TRBD2. CDR3 DNA sequence: TGTGCCAGCAGTGAGGGGGGGGGACGCTACGAGCAGTACTTC. Translated, it gives CASSEGGGRYEQYF.